These 15 T cell receptor beta chains originate from one sample sequenced in a study of T-cell memory formation after mild COVID-19. TCRdb reprocessed the 5' RACE reads via MiXCR and lists one record per CDR3 protein. The sample yields under 400,000 distinct CDR3 sequences, 20% to 25% seen once. Sequenced material: PBMCs or a T cell subset sorted from them (not recorded which). These receptors were obtained from an adult woman who had mild COVID-19 (a few samples of this study predate the infection). Cell type and time point are not known.

The J gene is TRBJ1-2, the V gene TRBV5-1; TRBD1 matches 11 bases. Germline-derived CDR1 and CDR2 are SGHRS and YFSETQ. The trim removed 4 bases at V and 9 bases at J, leaving 8 bases unmatched. This CDR3 spans 14 amino acids. The CDR3 protein is CASSQGTGGDRYTF. The CDR3 DNA reads TGCGCCAGCAGCCAGGGGACAGGGGGAGATCGCTACACCTTC.

The sample holds a few counts of this clonotype. The chain combines TRBV7-9 with TRBJ1-1; 8 bases match TRBD1. The CDR3 extends over 13 amino acids. Germline CDR1 is SEHNR and CDR2 is FQNEAQ (reference sequence). After removal of 10 bases from V and 0 bases from J, the junction contained 4 bases not matched to a gene. This CDR3 is CANDRGLNTEAFF. The CDR3 region has the DNA TGTGCCAATGACAGGGGATTGAACACTGAAGCTTTCTTT.

A single count supports this clonotype. This chain uses TRBV7-9 with TRBJ2-6, with D perhaps assigned TRBD1 or TRBD2 (6 bases each). This CDR3 is 15 amino acids long. Germline assignment: CDR1 SEHNR and CDR2 FQNEAQ (reference sequence). Trimming shortened V by 2 bases and J by 5 bases, and 10 bases separated the two germline ends. The CDR3 loop reads CASSLLGGRANVLTF. As DNA, the CDR3 is TGTGCCAGCAGCTTACTCGGGGGCCGGGCCAACGTCCTGACTTTC.

The chain recombines TRBV15 with TRBJ2-5; TRBD1 matches 9 bases. CDR3 length: 12 residues. Germline trimming cut 11 bases from V and 4 bases from J; bases unmatched to any gene: 5. Germline values: CDR1 LNHNV, CDR2 YYDKDF (reference sequence). The CDR3 spells CASQGAGETQYF. The DNA of the CDR3 is TGTGCCTCACAGGGGGCCGGAGAGACCCAGTACTTC.

This clonotype was counted only a few times. The V and J genes are TRBV12-3 or TRBV12-4 and TRBJ1-2; D is unresolved. With 5 bases removed from V and 2 bases from J, the gap between germline ends came to 12 bases. This CDR3 contains 14 residues. The CDR3, as DNA: TGTGCCAGCAGTCATGTTGACAAGAACTATGGCTACACCTTC. Residues: CASSHVDKNYGYTF.

V gene TRBV27 combines with J gene TRBJ2-1; D is possibly TRBD1 (5 bases). The CDR3 loop spans 14 amino acids. Trimming removed 7 bases at V and 7 bases at J, with 17 bases between. Germline V CDR1 and CDR2: MNHEY, SMNVEV (reference sequence). The CDR3 loop reads CASTKQGAENEQFF. DNA of the CDR3: TGTGCCAGCACCAAACAAGGGGCAGAAAATGAGCAGTTCTTC.

V gene TRBV7-3 combines with J gene TRBJ2-3, with 13 bases lining up with TRBD2. The CDR3 has 16 amino acids. In germline, CDR1 is SGHTA, CDR2 FQGTGA. J lost 11 bases, V lost 4 bases, and 12 bases had no gene match. The CDR3: CASSSAPTSGRFGQYF. CDR3 nucleotides: TGTGCCAGCAGCTCAGCCCCGACTAGCGGGAGGTTCGGGCAGTATTTT.

The rearrangement joins TRBV29-1 to TRBJ1-1, with D tentatively TRBD1 (6 bases). CDR1 SQVTM and CDR2 ANQGSEA come from the germline V gene. Trimming took off 1 base at V and 11 bases at J, with 20 bases between the two ends. The CDR3 is made up of 14 amino acids. The CDR3 coding sequence is TGCAGCGTTGAAGTGGCAGGGGTTTTACTAAAGGCTTTCTTT. The encoded protein is CSVEVAGVLLKAFF.

This clonotype was counted a few times. The chain has TRBV12-3 or TRBV12-4 and TRBJ2-1; TRBD2 matches 14 bases. This CDR3 has 14 amino acids. V dropped 11 bases and J dropped 6; count of bases not matched to a gene: 6. The CDR3 here is CAGRTSGRSNEQFF. CDR3 nucleotide sequence: TGTGCCGGACGGACTAGCGGGAGGTCCAATGAGCAGTTCTTC.

J is TRBJ2-3 and V is TRBV12-3 or TRBV12-4, with a tentative D call TRBD2 (6 bases). Trimming shortened V by 4 bases and J by 3 bases, and 14 bases separated the two germline ends. The CDR3 spans 15 residues. Here the CDR3 DNA reads TGTGCCAGCAGTTCAGCGGGTGTACCGACAGATACGCAGTATTTT. This encodes CASSSAGVPTDTQYF.

This sequence joins TRBV4-1 and TRBJ1-1, with TRBD1 as a possible D gene (5 bases). Germline CDR1 and CDR2: MGHRA and YSYEKL. The CDR3 contains 15 residues. With 5 bases removed from V and 2 bases from J, the gap between germline ends came to 15 bases. In DNA form, the CDR3 reads TGCGCCAGCAGCTCGGGGAGGACACTCAACACTGAAGCTTTCTTT. It translates to CASSSGRTLNTEAFF.

The J gene is TRBJ1-1, the V gene TRBV18, with D hard to call. Germline V gene data show CDR1 as KGHSH and CDR2 as LQKENI. The length of the CDR3 is 17 residues. The V and J ends lost 3 bases and 1 base respectively, with 18 bases between them. CDR3 coding DNA: TGTGCCAGCTCACCTGTTGTCACAGCCGTCTCGAACACTGAAGCTTTCTTT. This translates into CASSPVVTAVSNTEAFF.

V usage is TRBV5-1 and J usage is TRBJ2-1; TRBD2 is a possible D gene (5 bases). The V and J ends lost 0 bases and 10 bases respectively, with 11 bases between them. This CDR3 is 13 amino acids long. Germline lookup yields CDR1 SGHRS and CDR2 YFSETQ. The CDR3 DNA is TGCGCCAGCAGCTTGGGCGGGCCGTACGAGCAGTTCTTC. Protein sequence: CASSLGGPYEQFF.

V gene TRBV12-3 or TRBV12-4 combines with J gene TRBJ2-7; D might be TRBD1 (6 bases). Trimming removed 7 bases at V and 3 bases at J, with 16 bases between. The CDR3 contains 14 residues. CDR3 coding DNA: TGTGCCAGCACCCGGACAGCTTCGGTCTACGAGCAGTACTTC. Residues: CASTRTASVYEQYF.

CDR3 nucleotide sequence: TGCAGTGCTAGAGAAGCAGGGTACTATGGCTACACCTTC. Protein sequence: CSAREAGYYGYTF. The genes are TRBV20-1 and TRBJ1-2, with D maybe TRBD1 (5 bases). The germline CDR1 and CDR2 sequences are DFQATT and SNEGSKA (reference sequence). This CDR3 is built from 13 residues. V lost 0 bases, J lost 3 bases, and 8 bases lay in between.